Below are 30 T cell receptor beta chains sequenced from a single sample in a study of shared clonotypes between healthy human individuals. Sequenced by immunoSEQ multiplex PCR; TCRdb stores in-frame clones only, minus some. The sample lists more than 2 million clones; around 95% were seen once. What was sequenced was naive CD4+ T cells sorted from blood. Documented subset: CD45RA+ positively selected. The source is a man between 18 and 29 years old in good health.

The chain recombines TRBV2 with TRBJ2-5, with a possible D match to TRBD1 (5 bases). This CDR3 is built from 13 residues. Trimming took 6 bases from V and 7 from J, leaving 15 bases between them. Germline CDR1 is SNHLY and CDR2 is FYNNEI. The DNA of the CDR3 is TGTGCCAGCAGGTCCGGACAACAATTGACCCAGTACTTC. The encoded protein is CASRSGQQLTQYF. The full variable domain, completed using reference TRBV2 and TRBJ2-5, is EPEVTQTPSHQVTQMGQEVILRCVPISNHLYFYWYRQILGQKVEFLVSFYNNEISEKSEIFDDQFSVERPDGSNFTLKIRSTKLEDSAMYFCASRSGQQLTQYFGPGTRLLVL.

The chain carries TRBV29-1 and TRBJ2-5; D might be TRBD2 (6 bases). Germline V CDR1 and CDR2: SQVTM, ANQGSEA. Trimming left V 5 bases short and J 1 base short, with 8 bases between. The CDR3 sequence is 12 residues long. CDR3 in amino acids: CSVTEGQETQYF. Here the CDR3 DNA reads TGCAGCGTTACGGAGGGCCAAGAGACCCAGTACTTC.

The V and J genes are TRBV11-3 and TRBJ2-2; D remains ambiguous. CDR3 length equals 14 residues. From germline, CDR1 is SGHNT and CDR2 YENEEA. Deletions cut 1 base from V and 4 bases from J, with 7 bases between. The CDR3 sequence: CASSLVTSTGELFF. CDR3 DNA sequence: TGTGCCAGCAGCTTAGTTACCTCCACCGGGGAGCTGTTTTTT.

This rearrangement joins TRBV4-3 to TRBJ2-2; D not certain. V was cut by 0 bases and J by 0 bases, with 8 bases left in between. CDR1 is LGHNA, CDR2 YSLEER, per germline. This CDR3 spans 16 amino acids. In DNA form, the CDR3 reads TGCGCCAGCAGCCAAGAAACCTTCGCGAACACCGGGGAGCTGTTTTTT. Translation gives CASSQETFANTGELFF.

V and J are TRBV10-3 and TRBJ2-2; tentative D call: TRBD1 (5 bases). Germline V CDR1 and CDR2: ENHRY, SYGVKD. The CDR3 has 16 amino acids. Trimming stripped 0 bases from V and 1 base from J, with 9 bases between. CDR3 sequence: CAISESRQGNTGELFF. Here the CDR3 DNA reads TGTGCCATCAGTGAGTCGAGGCAGGGGAACACCGGGGAGCTGTTTTTT.

V is TRBV30 and J is TRBJ1-1; 8 bases agree with TRBD1. Trimming cost V 5 bases and J 4 bases; bases outside gene matches: 9. CDR3 size: 14 residues. The germline V gene encodes CDR1 GTSNPN and CDR2 SVGIG (reference sequence). The CDR3 spells CAWSTQGAVTEAFF. DNA for the CDR3: TGTGCCTGGTCTACCCAGGGGGCGGTCACTGAAGCTTTCTTT.

Worth noting for this clone: The same CDR3 can be traced to other DNA sequences in this sample. J is TRBJ2-5 and V is TRBV5-4; D is perhaps TRBD2 (5 bases). The CDR3 extends over 15 amino acids. Germline assignment: CDR1 SGHNT and CDR2 YYREEE (reference sequence). V lost 8 bases, J lost 1 base, and 18 bases lay in between. The CDR3 DNA reads as TGTGCCAGTAGCGAGAGACACTCGCCCCAAGAGACCCAGTACTTC. Residues: CASSERHSPQETQYF.

The rearrangement joins TRBV30 to TRBJ1-5; D is undetermined. The CDR3 has 15 amino acids. The V gene lost 2 bases and the J gene lost 7 bases, with 18 bases spanning the gap. Looked up from germline, CDR1 is GTSNPN and CDR2 is SVGIG (reference sequence). CDR3 DNA: TGTGCCTGGAGTCGGACGGGAAAAAAAATCCAGCCCCAGCATTTT. Translating gives CAWSRTGKKIQPQHF.

The genes are TRBV6-5 and TRBJ2-3; D possibly corresponds to TRBD2 (5 bases). Trimming cost V 10 bases and J 2 bases, with 19 bases left between them. CDR1 and CDR2 (germline): MNHEY, SVGAGI. The CDR3 length is 15 residues. CDR3 coding DNA: TGTGCCATAGGGCTAGCAGGTGGGCCCACAGATACGCAGTATTTT. Encoded protein: CAIGLAGGPTDTQYF.

The CDR3 sequence: CATSRGLQGAGYGYTF. DNA for the CDR3: TGTGCCACCAGCAGAGGACTACAGGGGGCCGGGTATGGCTACACCTTC. This chain links TRBV15 with TRBJ1-2, with 9 bases fitting TRBD1. Germline CDR1 LNHNV, CDR2 YYDKDF (reference sequence). V was clipped by 1 base and J by 5 bases; unmatched bases: 8. The CDR3 has 16 residues.

This rearrangement joins TRBV2 to TRBJ1-5; D might be TRBD1 (5 bases). Germline V lookup: CDR1 SNHLY, CDR2 FYNNEI. CDR3 length equals 16 residues. Trimming left V 2 bases short and J 2 bases short, with 13 bases between. The CDR3 region is CASSEPGRVGNQPQHF. The CDR3 bases are TGTGCCAGCAGTGAACCAGGGCGGGTTGGCAATCAGCCCCAGCATTTT.

The chain recombines TRBV6-1 with TRBJ1-2; TRBD1 matches at 10 bases. V trimming: 10 bases; J trimming: 5 bases; junction bases outside the gene matches: 7. The CDR3 runs to 13 residues. Germline CDR1 reads MNHNS; CDR2 reads SASEGT. CDR3 protein: CAIGDRGPYGYTF. CDR3 nucleotides: TGTGCCATCGGGGACAGGGGACCTTATGGCTACACCTTC.

The rearrangement links TRBV5-1 to TRBJ2-5; 7 positions agree with TRBD2. Germline CDR1 and CDR2: SGHRS and YFSETQ. J lost 7 bases, V lost 0 bases, and 15 bases had no gene match. This CDR3 contains 17 residues. CDR3 region: CASSLVSGEGGPGTQYF. CDR3 nucleotide sequence: TGCGCCAGCAGCTTGGTATCTGGGGAGGGAGGGCCCGGGACCCAGTACTTC. The entire variable domain, with the rest obtained from reference TRBV5-1 and TRBJ2-5, is as follows: KAGVTQTPRYLIKTRGQQVTLSCSPISGHRSVSWYQQTPGQGLQFLFEYFSETQRNKGNFPGRFSGRQFSNSRSEMNVSTLELGDSALYLCASSLVSGEGGPGTQYFGPGTRLLVL.

A word on this clone: Other nucleotide sequences in the sample specify the same CDR3. This chain uses TRBV28 with TRBJ2-3, with a possible D match to TRBD2 (6 bases). Trimming left V 6 bases short and J 1 base short, with 14 bases between. The CDR3 spans 15 residues. Germline CDR1 reads MDHEN; CDR2 reads SYDVKM. In DNA, the CDR3 is TGTGCCAGCAGCCTCCCCGGGGGTCGCACAGATACGCAGTATTTT. Amino acids: CASSLPGGRTDTQYF. Full variable domain (rest looked up from reference TRBV28 and TRBJ2-3): DVKVTQSSRYLVKRTGEKVFLECVQDMDHENMFWYRQDPGLGLRLIYFSYDVKMKEKGDIPEGYSVSREKKERFSLILESASTNQTSMYLCASSLPGGRTDTQYFGPGTRLTVL.

V gene TRBV2 combines with J gene TRBJ2-7, with D possibly TRBD2 on 6 matching bases. Germline lookup yields CDR1 SNHLY and CDR2 FYNNEI. The CDR3 length is 14 residues. V lost 6 bases and J lost 1, with 13 bases in between. DNA of the CDR3: TGTGCCAGCAGCGGGGGACTGACTTCCTACGAGCAGTACTTC. This gives the protein CASSGGLTSYEQYF.

On this clone: At one boundary the junction diverges from the germline segment, which might be a read error. Other DNA sequences within the sample encode an identical CDR3. This chain links TRBV28 with TRBJ2-7; 9 bases map to TRBD2. This CDR3 is built from 15 residues. Per the germline V gene, CDR1 is MDHEN and CDR2 is SYDVKM. The CDR3 loop is CASSGGSGGSYEQYF. CDR3 nucleotides: TGTGCCAGCAGTGGAGGTAGCGGGGGTTCCTACGAGCAGTATTTC.

The rearrangement uses TRBV30 and TRBJ1-6; possible D gene TRBD1, 6 bases. Trimming cost V 7 bases and J 10 bases, with 23 bases left between them. The germline gives CDR1 GTSNPN, CDR2 SVGIG (reference sequence). This CDR3 comprises 15 residues. For the CDR3, the DNA is TGTGCCTACACCGGATCCAAAATACAGGGCTCACCCCTCCACTTT. Encoded protein: CAYTGSKIQGSPLHF.

This clone has a single count. This sequence joins TRBV11-2 and TRBJ1-2; 9 bases match TRBD1. The CDR3 is 15 residues long. Germline V gene lookup returns CDR1 SGHAT and CDR2 FQNNGV. V trimming: 5 bases; J trimming: 8 bases; junction bases outside the gene matches: 12. The CDR3 DNA sequence: TGTGCCAGCAGCCCCCGCCGACAGGGGGAGAGCGGCTACACCTTC. Translation gives CASSPRRQGESGYTF.

The V and J genes are TRBV11-2 and TRBJ2-7; D gene unclear. Germline values: CDR1 SGHAT, CDR2 FQNNGV. The CDR3 runs 13 residues. V was clipped by 5 bases and J by 0 bases, with 8 bases between them. DNA of the CDR3: TGTGCCAGCAGCCTCATTAGCTCCTACGAGCAGTACTTC. Encoded protein: CASSLISSYEQYF.

This clone was detected once. V usage is TRBV14 and J usage is TRBJ2-1; D unclear. Germline V gene lookup returns CDR1 SGHDN and CDR2 FVKESK. Trimming cost V 3 bases and J 7 bases, with 10 bases left between them. The CDR3 spans 13 residues. In nucleotides, the CDR3 is TGTGCCAGCAGCCATTTAAATAATAATGAGCAGTTCTTC. Residues: CASSHLNNNEQFF.

This clone was recorded only once. The chain uses TRBV10-3 and TRBJ2-7, with D maybe TRBD1 (6 bases). This CDR3 comprises 14 residues. Germline V gene data show CDR1 as ENHRY and CDR2 as SYGVKD. V was cut by 0 bases and J by 4 bases, with 10 bases left in between. In nucleotides, the CDR3 is TGTGCCATCAGTGAGTCCACAGGGAAATACGAGCAGTACTTC. Its protein product is CAISESTGKYEQYF.

The chain recombines TRBV10-3 with TRBJ2-7, with 8 nucleotides matching TRBD2. The CDR3 sequence is 15 residues long. Germline trimming cut 8 bases from V and 2 bases from J; bases unmatched to any gene: 11. CDR1 and CDR2 (germline): ENHRY, SYGVKD. The CDR3 nucleotides read TGTGCCATCGGGAATGGTGATAGCGGGGCCTACGAGCAGTACTTC. Translation: CAIGNGDSGAYEQYF.

The V gene is TRBV28, the J gene TRBJ1-5; no clear D gene. The CDR3 length is 15 residues. Germline CDR1 reads MDHEN; CDR2 reads SYDVKM. V was pared by 4 bases and J by 2 bases, with 12 bases between. The CDR3 loop reads CASSSSGVGNQPQHF. CDR3 sequence (DNA): TGTGCCAGCAGTTCATCCGGGGTTGGCAATCAGCCCCAGCATTTT.

The rearrangement links TRBV6-6 to TRBJ1-5, with D perhaps TRBD1 (6 bases). The CDR3 covers 14 residues. V shed 5 bases and J shed 5 bases, with 13 bases lying between them. Germline assignment: CDR1 MNHNY and CDR2 SVGAGI (reference sequence). The CDR3 loop reads CASSTTGYHQPQHF. In nucleotides, the CDR3 is TGTGCCAGCAGTACTACAGGGTATCATCAGCCCCAGCATTTT.

The chain employs TRBV21-1 and TRBJ2-7; TRBD1, the table's D call, was not compared with the DNA. TRBV21-1 represents a pseudogene. CDR3 length: 15 amino acids. The CDR3 region is CASSLLETDAYEQYF. The CDR3 DNA reads TGTGCCAGCAGCCTTTTGGAGACAGATGCCTACGAGCAGTACTTC.

The chain uses TRBV5-4 and TRBJ1-3, with TRBD1 matching 8 bases. Germline-derived CDR1 and CDR2 are SGHNT and YYREEE (reference sequence). Trimming at V came to 0 bases and at J to 7 bases, leaving 3 bases not matched to a gene. This CDR3 spans 14 amino acids. The CDR3 is CASSLDQGANTIYF. In DNA, the CDR3 is TGTGCCAGCAGCTTGGACCAGGGGGCGAACACCATATATTTT.

The V call is TRBV5-1, the J call TRBJ1-3, with a tentative D call TRBD1 (5 bases). The V end lost 1 base, the J end lost 4 bases, and 12 bases lay between the germline ends. CDR1 is SGHRS, CDR2 YFSETQ, per germline. The CDR3 length is 15 residues. CDR3 sequence: CASSLNGAVGNTIYF. The CDR3 coding sequence is TGCGCCAGCAGCTTGAACGGGGCCGTCGGAAACACCATATATTTT.

The V and J genes are TRBV9 and TRBJ1-1; D unresolved. V dropped 6 bases and J dropped 5 bases, with 17 bases sitting between them. The CDR3 is 14 residues long. Germline V gene lookup returns CDR1 SGDLS and CDR2 YYNGEE. Here the CDR3 reads CASKSIGSWTEAFF. For the CDR3, the DNA is TGTGCCAGCAAGAGCATAGGAAGTTGGACTGAAGCTTTCTTT.

The chain recombines TRBV5-1 with TRBJ2-1, with D perhaps matching TRBD1 (6 bases). V lost 0 bases to trimming and J lost 10 bases, with 11 bases between them. CDR3 size: 13 residues. In germline, CDR1 is SGHRS, CDR2 YFSETQ. The CDR3 reads CASSLEQGREQFF. Here the CDR3 DNA reads TGCGCCAGCAGCTTGGAACAGGGTCGCGAGCAGTTCTTC. Variable domain in full (rest from reference TRBV5-1 and TRBJ2-1): KAGVTQTPRYLIKTRGQQVTLSCSPISGHRSVSWYQQTPGQGLQFLFEYFSETQRNKGNFPGRFSGRQFSNSRSEMNVSTLELGDSALYLCASSLEQGREQFFGPGTRLTVL.

About this clone itself: The sample holds other DNA sequences that translate to the same CDR3. Written as DNA, the CDR3 is TGTGCGTGGCGGACAGGAAACACCGGGGAGCTGTTTTTT. It translates to CAWRTGNTGELFF. J is TRBJ2-2 and V is TRBV30, with 7 bases fitting TRBD1. Germline values: CDR1 GTSNPN, CDR2 SVGIG (reference sequence). The CDR3 is 13 residues long.